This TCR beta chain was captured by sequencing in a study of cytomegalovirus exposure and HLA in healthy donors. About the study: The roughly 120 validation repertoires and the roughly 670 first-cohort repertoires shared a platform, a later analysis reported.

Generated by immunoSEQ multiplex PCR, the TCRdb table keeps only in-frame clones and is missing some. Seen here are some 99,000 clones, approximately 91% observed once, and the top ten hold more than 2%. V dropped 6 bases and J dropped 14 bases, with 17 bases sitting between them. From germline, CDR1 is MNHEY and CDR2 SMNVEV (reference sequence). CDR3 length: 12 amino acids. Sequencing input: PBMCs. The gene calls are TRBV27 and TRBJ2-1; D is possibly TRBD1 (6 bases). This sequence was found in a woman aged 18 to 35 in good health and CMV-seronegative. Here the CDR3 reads CASRLQQGPEFF. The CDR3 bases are TGTGCCAGCAGGCTACAACAGGGCCCTGAGTTCTTC.